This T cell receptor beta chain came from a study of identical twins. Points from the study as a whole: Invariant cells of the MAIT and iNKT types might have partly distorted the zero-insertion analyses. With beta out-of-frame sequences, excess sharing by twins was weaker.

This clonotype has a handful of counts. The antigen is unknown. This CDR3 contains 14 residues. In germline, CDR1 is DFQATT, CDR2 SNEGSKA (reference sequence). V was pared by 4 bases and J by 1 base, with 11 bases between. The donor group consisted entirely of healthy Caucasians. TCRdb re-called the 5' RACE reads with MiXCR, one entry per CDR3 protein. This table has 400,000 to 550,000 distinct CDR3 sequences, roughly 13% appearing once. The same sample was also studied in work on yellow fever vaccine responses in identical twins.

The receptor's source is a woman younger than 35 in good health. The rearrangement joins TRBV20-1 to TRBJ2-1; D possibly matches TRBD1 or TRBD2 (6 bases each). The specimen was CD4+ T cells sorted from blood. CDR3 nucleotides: TGCAGTGCTAAACAGGGAGGATCCTACAATGAGCAGTTCTTC. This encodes CSAKQGGSYNEQFF.